The rows below give T cell receptor beta chains drawn from one sample of a study of regulatory T cells in long-lasting Graves disease. TCRdb processed the multiplex PCR reads anew with MiXCR; each CDR3 protein has one entry. Of 510,000 or so distinct CDR3 sequences in the sample, more than 10% were seen once. These same records also appear under a second study, on T cells in Graves' hyperthyroidism and ophthalmopathy.

Sample: peripheral blood mononuclear cells (PBMCs), taken at new diagnosis, from a patient treated with antithyroid drugs. These receptors all come from a woman in her thirties with Graves disease. CDR3s include the opening cysteine and the closing phenylalanine or tryptophan. Each record gives: D gene, clone size, V gene, J gene, CDR3 DNA, CDR3 protein. D genes are given only for firm matches. Rows may omit the clone size; those that give it use once, few, many or a size class.

D: NA; size: many; V: TRBV12-3/TRBV12-4; J: TRBJ2-5; DNA: TGTGCCAGCAGTTTATGGGCCGTCAAGGAGACCCAGTACTTC; CDR3: CASSLWAVKETQYF
D: TRBD2; size: many; V: TRBV2; J: TRBJ2-1; DNA: TGTGCCAGCGGACTAGCGGGAGAGAACGGGGGTGAGCAGTTCTTC; CDR3: CASGLAGENGGEQFF
D: NA; size: many; V: TRBV10-2; J: TRBJ1-1; DNA: TGCGCCAGCACGCATCCGGGCCTTCTAAACACTGAAGCTTTCTTT; CDR3: CASTHPGLLNTEAFF
D: NA; size: NA; V: TRBV15; J: TRBJ2-6; DNA: TGTGCCACCAGCAGAACCCTTGCGGGGGCCAACGTCCTGACTTTC; CDR3: CATSRTLAGANVLTF
D: NA; size: many; V: TRBV7-3; J: TRBJ1-2; DNA: TGTGCCAGCAGCTTAACGTCCTTAGGGACCTCATCGTGGCTCGGCTACACCTTC; CDR3: CASSLTSLGTSSWLGYTF
D: NA; size: NA; V: TRBV2; J: TRBJ1-3; DNA: TGTGCCAGCAGTGAATTTCTGTCTCGAGGAAACACCATATATTTT; CDR3: CASSEFLSRGNTIYF
D: TRBD2; size: NA; V: TRBV9; J: TRBJ2-1; DNA: TGTGCCAGCAGCCACGGACTAGCGGGAGGGCCGAATGAGCAGTTCTTC; CDR3: CASSHGLAGGPNEQFF
D: TRBD2; size: NA; V: TRBV30; J: TRBJ2-3; DNA: TGTGCCTGGAGTCCCGGACTAGCGGGAGGGGCGGATACGCAGTATTTT; CDR3: CAWSPGLAGGADTQYF
D: TRBD2; size: few; V: TRBV7-9; J: TRBJ2-2; DNA: TGTGCCAGCAGCCTATATTCCCTCTGGGGGACTAGCAGTCCGAACACCGGGGAGCTGTTTTTT; CDR3: CASSLYSLWGTSSPNTGELFF
D: NA; size: many; V: TRBV29-1; J: TRBJ2-2; DNA: TGCAGCGTTGAAGAGGTACAAGCCGGGGAGCTGTTTTTT; CDR3: CSVEEVQAGELFF
D: NA; size: many; V: TRBV2; J: TRBJ1-6; DNA: TGTGCCAGCAGGGAAACGGGACAATATAATTCACCCCTCCACTTT; CDR3: CASRETGQYNSPLHF
D: NA; size: many; V: TRBV18; J: TRBJ1-1; DNA: TGTGCCAGCTCACCACGGGCCCAAAGCGACACTGAAGCTTTCTTT; CDR3: CASSPRAQSDTEAFF
D: TRBD1; size: NA; V: TRBV11-2; J: TRBJ2-1; DNA: TGTGCCAGCAGCATCCGGGACAGGGTAGATAATGAGCAGTTCTTC; CDR3: CASSIRDRVDNEQFF
D: NA; size: many; V: TRBV6-1; J: TRBJ1-6; DNA: TGTGCCGGCTCGGGACGGGTAAATTCACCCCTCCACTTT; CDR3: CAGSGRVNSPLHF
D: TRBD2; size: many; V: TRBV7-9; J: TRBJ2-1; DNA: TGTGCCAGCAGTCTTACTAGCGGGAGTTTGTACAATGAGCAGTTCTTC; CDR3: CASSLTSGSLYNEQFF
D: TRBD1; size: few; V: TRBV9; J: TRBJ1-4; DNA: TGTGCCAGCAGCCCCAGTTTAGACAGGGGGGGTGAAAAACTGTTTTTT; CDR3: CASSPSLDRGGEKLFF
D: NA; size: few; V: TRBV6-1; J: TRBJ2-2; DNA: TGTGCCAGCAGTCTAATGAGGAGCACCGGGGAGCTGTTTTTT; CDR3: CASSLMRSTGELFF
D: NA; size: few; V: TRBV6-1; J: TRBJ2-7; DNA: TGTGCCAGCAGGAGGGTTTCCCGAACCTACGAGCAGTACTTC; CDR3: CASRRVSRTYEQYF
D: TRBD2; size: NA; V: TRBV5-1; J: TRBJ2-7; DNA: TGCGCCAGCAGCTTGGAAGGGCCCGGGAGGAGTTACGAGCAGTACTTC; CDR3: CASSLEGPGRSYEQYF
D: NA; size: NA; V: TRBV7-8; J: TRBJ1-5; DNA: TGTGCCAGCAGCTTAGGACGGGACACGTATAATCAGCCCCAGCATTTT; CDR3: CASSLGRDTYNQPQHF
D: TRBD2; size: many; V: TRBV7-6; J: TRBJ2-7; DNA: TGTGCCAGCAGCTTTAGCGGGAGGGACGAGCAGTACTTC; CDR3: CASSFSGRDEQYF
D: NA; size: NA; V: TRBV11-3; J: TRBJ2-1; DNA: TGTGCCAACAGCTTGACTAGGGGGGGGTACAATGAGCAGTTCTTC; CDR3: CANSLTRGGYNEQFF
D: NA; size: many; V: TRBV15; J: TRBJ1-2; DNA: TGTGCCACCAGCAGGGGCGACGGGGGCGCATACTATGGCTACACCTTC; CDR3: CATSRGDGGAYYGYTF
D: TRBD1; size: NA; V: TRBV20-1; J: TRBJ2-3; DNA: TGCAGTGCTAGAGCTTCGACAGGGGCCCCCACAGATACGCAGTATTTT; CDR3: CSARASTGAPTDTQYF
D: TRBD1; size: many; V: TRBV24-1; J: TRBJ2-5; DNA: TGTGCCACCAGTGATTTAGGGACAGGATGGGAGACCCAGTACTTC; CDR3: CATSDLGTGWETQYF
D: NA; size: few; V: TRBV13; J: TRBJ2-1; DNA: TGTGCCAGCAGCTTAGGTTCTAGTCTGGCCGAGTGGTTCTTC; CDR3: CASSLGSSLAEWFF
D: NA; size: NA; V: TRBV5-4; J: TRBJ2-3; DNA: TGTGCCAGCAGCCGTGGGCGGGAAACAGATACGCAGTATTTT; CDR3: CASSRGRETDTQYF
D: NA; size: many; V: TRBV29-1; J: TRBJ1-3; DNA: TGCAGCGTTGACAGGCCACTCGGAAACACCATATATTTT; CDR3: CSVDRPLGNTIYF
D: TRBD2; size: NA; V: TRBV20-1; J: TRBJ2-2; DNA: TGCAGTGCTAGAGAGAACGTAGCGGGCCAAAAGGCGGTAACCGGGGAGCTGTTTTTT; CDR3: CSARENVAGQKAVTGELFF
D: TRBD1; size: few; V: TRBV3-1; J: TRBJ2-2; DNA: TGTGCCAGCAGCCATGGACAGGGTTACACCGGGGAGCTGTTTTTT; CDR3: CASSHGQGYTGELFF
D: NA; size: NA; V: TRBV10-3; J: TRBJ2-7; DNA: TGTGCCATCAGTGACCACAAGGGGTTCTCCTACGAGCAGTACTTC; CDR3: CAISDHKGFSYEQYF
D: TRBD1; size: NA; V: TRBV5-6; J: TRBJ2-1; DNA: TGTGCCAGCAGTCATAGACAGGGGTTGTACAATGAGCAGTTCTTC; CDR3: CASSHRQGLYNEQFF